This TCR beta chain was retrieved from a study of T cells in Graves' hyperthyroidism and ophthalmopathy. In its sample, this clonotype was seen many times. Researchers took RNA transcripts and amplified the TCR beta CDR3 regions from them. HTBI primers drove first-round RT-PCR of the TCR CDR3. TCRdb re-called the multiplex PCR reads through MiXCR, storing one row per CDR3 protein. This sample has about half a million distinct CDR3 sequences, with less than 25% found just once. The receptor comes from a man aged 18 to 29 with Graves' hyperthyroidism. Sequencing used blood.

CDR3 bases: TGCAGTGCTAGTGAACTCGCAGGGGGGTTACAGCCCCAGCATTTT. Protein sequence: CSASELAGGLQPQHF. This sequence joins TRBV20-1 and TRBJ1-5; 7 bases are shared with TRBD1. The CDR3 is made up of 15 amino acids. In germline, CDR1 is DFQATT, CDR2 SNEGSKA (reference sequence). Trimming removed 3 bases from V and 7 bases from J; junction bases left unmatched: 12.